The text below deals with one T cell receptor beta chain. What it recognizes is unknown. V was clipped by 0 bases and J by 2 bases, with 13 bases between them. The germline CDR1 and CDR2 sequences are SGHDN and FVKESK. This CDR3 contains 16 residues. This record comes from a study of immune evolution from preneoplasia to lung adenocarcinoma. Study as a whole: HLA loss of heterozygosity: around 6.5% AIS, roughly 15% MIA, around 35% ADC, none AAH.

TCRdb's table, derived via immunoSEQ multiplex PCR, lists solely in-frame clones and lacks some. The sample has about 14,000 clones, approximately 80% seen once; the top ten hold approximately 4.5%. Findings and limits, study-wide: From normal lung to invasive adenocarcinoma, top clone frequencies appeared to decrease. Later-stage lesions appeared to have more T cells, more diversity, less clonality.

The rearrangement uses TRBV14 and TRBJ1-1; perhaps TRBD1 as D (6 bases). The sequencing input was FFPE minimally invasive lung adenocarcinoma tissue. The receptor was derived from a person aged 65-85 years with lung adenocarcinoma. CDR3: CASSQDRGRINTEAFF. In DNA form, the CDR3 reads TGTGCCAGCAGCCAAGATCGGGGGCGGATTAACACTGAAGCTTTCTTT.